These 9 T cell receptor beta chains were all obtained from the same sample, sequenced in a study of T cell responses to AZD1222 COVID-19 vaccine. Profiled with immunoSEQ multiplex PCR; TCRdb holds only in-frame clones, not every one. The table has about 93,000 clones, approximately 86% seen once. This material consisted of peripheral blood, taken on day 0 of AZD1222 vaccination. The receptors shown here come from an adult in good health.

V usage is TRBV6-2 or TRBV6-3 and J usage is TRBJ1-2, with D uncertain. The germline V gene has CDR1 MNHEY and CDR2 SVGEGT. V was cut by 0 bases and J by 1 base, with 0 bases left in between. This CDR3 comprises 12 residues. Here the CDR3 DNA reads TGTGCCAGCAGTTACTCTAACTATGGCTACACCTTC. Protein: CASSYSNYGYTF.

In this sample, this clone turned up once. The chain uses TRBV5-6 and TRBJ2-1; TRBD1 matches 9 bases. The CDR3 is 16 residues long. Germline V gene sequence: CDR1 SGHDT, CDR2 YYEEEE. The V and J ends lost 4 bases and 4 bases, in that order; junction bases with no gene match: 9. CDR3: CASSTPGTGLYNEQFF. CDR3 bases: TGTGCCAGCAGCACCCCCGGGACAGGGCTTTACAATGAGCAGTTCTTC. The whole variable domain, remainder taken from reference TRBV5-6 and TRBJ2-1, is DAGVTQSPTHLIKTRGQQVTLRCSPKSGHDTVSWYQQALGQGPQFIFQYYEEEERQRGNFPDRFSGHQFPNYSSELNVNALLLGDSALYLCASSTPGTGLYNEQFFGPGTRLTVL.

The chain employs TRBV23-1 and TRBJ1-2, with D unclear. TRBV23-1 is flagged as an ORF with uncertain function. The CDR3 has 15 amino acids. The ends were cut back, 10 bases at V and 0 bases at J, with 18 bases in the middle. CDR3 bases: TGCGCCATATATCGGAGACCCATACCTAACTATGGCTACACCTTC. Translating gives CAIYRRPIPNYGYTF.

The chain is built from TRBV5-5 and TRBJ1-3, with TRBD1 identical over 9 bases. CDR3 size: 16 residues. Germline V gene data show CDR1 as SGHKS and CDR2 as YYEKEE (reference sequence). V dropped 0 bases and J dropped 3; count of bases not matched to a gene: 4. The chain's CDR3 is CASSLADRGSGNTIYF. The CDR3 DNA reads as TGTGCCAGCAGCTTGGCGGACAGGGGAAGTGGAAACACCATATATTTT.

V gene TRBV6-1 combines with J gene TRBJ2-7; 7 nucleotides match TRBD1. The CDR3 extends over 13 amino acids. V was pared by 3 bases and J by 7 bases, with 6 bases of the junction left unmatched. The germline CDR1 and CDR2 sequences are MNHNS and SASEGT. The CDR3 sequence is CASSETGTGEQYF. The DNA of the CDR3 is TGTGCCAGCAGTGAGACAGGGACGGGGGAGCAGTACTTC.

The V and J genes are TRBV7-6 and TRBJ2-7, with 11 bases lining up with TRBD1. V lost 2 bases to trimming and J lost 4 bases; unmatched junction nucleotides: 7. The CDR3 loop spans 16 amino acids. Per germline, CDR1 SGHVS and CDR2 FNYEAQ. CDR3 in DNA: TGTGCCAGCAGCTTACCCCCGGGACAGGGGGGATACGAGCAGTACTTC. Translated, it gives CASSLPPGQGGYEQYF.

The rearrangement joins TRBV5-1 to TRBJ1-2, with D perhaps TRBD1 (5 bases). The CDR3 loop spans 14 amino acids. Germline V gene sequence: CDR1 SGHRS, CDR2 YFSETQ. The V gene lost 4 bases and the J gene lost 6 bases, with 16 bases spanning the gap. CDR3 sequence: CASSGSGGADGYTF. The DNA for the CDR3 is TGCGCCAGCAGCGGGTCGGGGGGAGCCGATGGCTACACCTTC.

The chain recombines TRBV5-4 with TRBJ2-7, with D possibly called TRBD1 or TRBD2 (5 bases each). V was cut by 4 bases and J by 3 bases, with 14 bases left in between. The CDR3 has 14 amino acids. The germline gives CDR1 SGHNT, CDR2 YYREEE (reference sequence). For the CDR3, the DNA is TGTGCCAGCAGCCGTGGGACGGCGATCTACGAGCAGTACTTC. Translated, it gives CASSRGTAIYEQYF.

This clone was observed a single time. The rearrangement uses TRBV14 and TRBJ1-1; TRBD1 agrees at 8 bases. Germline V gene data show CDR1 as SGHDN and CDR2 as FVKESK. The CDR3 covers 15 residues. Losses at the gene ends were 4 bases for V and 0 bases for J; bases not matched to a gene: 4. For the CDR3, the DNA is TGTGCCAGCAGCCCCACCAGGGGGCTGAACACTGAAGCTTTCTTT. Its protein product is CASSPTRGLNTEAFF.